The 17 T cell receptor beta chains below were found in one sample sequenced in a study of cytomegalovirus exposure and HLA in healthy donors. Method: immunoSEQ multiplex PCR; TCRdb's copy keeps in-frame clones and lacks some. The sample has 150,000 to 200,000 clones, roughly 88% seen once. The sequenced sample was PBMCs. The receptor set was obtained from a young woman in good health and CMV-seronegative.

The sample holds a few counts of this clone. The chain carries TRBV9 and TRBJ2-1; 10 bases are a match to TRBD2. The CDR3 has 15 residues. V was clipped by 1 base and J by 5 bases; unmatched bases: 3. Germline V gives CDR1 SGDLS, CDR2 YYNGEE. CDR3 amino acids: CASSVSGGVNNEQFF. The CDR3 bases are TGTGCCAGCAGCGTAAGCGGGGGGGTAAACAATGAGCAGTTCTTC.

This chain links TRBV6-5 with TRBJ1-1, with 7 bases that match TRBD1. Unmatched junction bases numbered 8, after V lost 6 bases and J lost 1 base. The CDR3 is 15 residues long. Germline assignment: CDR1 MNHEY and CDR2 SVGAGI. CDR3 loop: CASRTLGQSNTEAFF. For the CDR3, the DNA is TGTGCCAGCAGGACCTTGGGACAGTCGAACACTGAAGCTTTCTTT.

Here the CDR3 reads CASSSDASSGSNEQYF. The CDR3 region has the DNA TGTGCCAGCAGCTCCGATGCCTCTAGCGGGAGCAACGAGCAGTACTTC. This chain joins TRBV4-2 and TRBJ2-7; TRBD2 matches at 10 bases. Germline V gene data show CDR1 as LGHNA and CDR2 as YNFKEQ. The ends lost 5 bases at V and 5 bases at J; junction bases unmatched: 12. The CDR3 length is 16 residues.

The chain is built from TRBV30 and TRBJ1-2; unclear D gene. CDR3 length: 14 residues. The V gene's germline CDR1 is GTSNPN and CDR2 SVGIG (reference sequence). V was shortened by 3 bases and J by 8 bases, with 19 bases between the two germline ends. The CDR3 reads CAWRASNWAKGYTF. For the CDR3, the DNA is TGTGCCTGGAGGGCATCTAACTGGGCGAAAGGCTACACCTTC. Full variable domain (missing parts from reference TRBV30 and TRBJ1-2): SQTIHQWPATLVQPVGSPLSLECTVEGTSNPNLYWYRQAAGRGLQLLFYSVGIGQISSEVPQNLSASRPQDRQFILSSKKLLLSDSGFYLCAWRASNWAKGYTFGSGTRLTVV.

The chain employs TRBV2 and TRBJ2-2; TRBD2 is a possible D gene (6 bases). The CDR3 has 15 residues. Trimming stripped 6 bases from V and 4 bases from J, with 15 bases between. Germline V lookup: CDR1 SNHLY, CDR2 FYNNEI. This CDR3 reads CASSVRGSGTGELFF. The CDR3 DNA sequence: TGTGCCAGCAGCGTCCGGGGGTCGGGCACCGGGGAGCTGTTTTTT.

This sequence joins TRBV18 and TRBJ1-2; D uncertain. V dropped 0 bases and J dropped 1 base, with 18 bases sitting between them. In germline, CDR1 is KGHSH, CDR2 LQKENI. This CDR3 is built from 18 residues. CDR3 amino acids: CASSPPYPGALFNYGYTF. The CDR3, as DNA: TGTGCCAGCTCACCACCGTACCCCGGAGCTCTCTTTAACTATGGCTACACCTTC.

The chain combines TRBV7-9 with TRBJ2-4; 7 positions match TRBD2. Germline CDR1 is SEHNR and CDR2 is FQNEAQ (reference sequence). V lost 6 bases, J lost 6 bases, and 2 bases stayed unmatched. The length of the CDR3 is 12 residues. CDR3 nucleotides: TGTGCCAGCAGAGCGGGAACAAACATTCAGTACTTC. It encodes CASRAGTNIQYF.

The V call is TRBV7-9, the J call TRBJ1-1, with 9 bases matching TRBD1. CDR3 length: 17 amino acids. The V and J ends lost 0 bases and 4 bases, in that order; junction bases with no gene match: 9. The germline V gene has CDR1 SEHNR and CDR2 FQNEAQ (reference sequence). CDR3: CASSLAKGGQGATEAFF. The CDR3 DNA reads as TGTGCCAGCAGCTTAGCTAAAGGGGGACAGGGTGCCACTGAAGCTTTCTTT.

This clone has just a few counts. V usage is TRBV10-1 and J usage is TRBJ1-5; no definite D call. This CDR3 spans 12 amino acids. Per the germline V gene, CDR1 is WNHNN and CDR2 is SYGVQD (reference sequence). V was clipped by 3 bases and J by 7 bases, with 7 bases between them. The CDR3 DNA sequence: TGCGCCAGCAGTGAAGGAGAGCAGCCCCAGCATTTT. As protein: CASSEGEQPQHF.

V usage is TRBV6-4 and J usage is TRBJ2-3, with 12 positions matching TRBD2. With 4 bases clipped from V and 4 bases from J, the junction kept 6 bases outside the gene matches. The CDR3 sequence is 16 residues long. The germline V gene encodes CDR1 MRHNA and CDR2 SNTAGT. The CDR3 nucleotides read TGTGCCAGCAGTGTCTCCGGGACTAGCGGGCCAGATACGCAGTATTTT. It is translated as CASSVSGTSGPDTQYF.

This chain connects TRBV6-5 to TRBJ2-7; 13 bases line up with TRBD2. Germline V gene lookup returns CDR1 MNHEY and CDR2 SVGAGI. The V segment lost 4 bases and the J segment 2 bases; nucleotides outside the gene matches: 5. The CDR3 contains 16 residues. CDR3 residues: CASSSLGLAGAYEQYF. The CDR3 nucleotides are TGTGCCAGCAGTTCCCTCGGACTAGCGGGAGCCTACGAGCAGTACTTC.

Here the CDR3 DNA reads TGCGCCAGCAGCTTTGTCGGAGTAAATGGCTACACCTTC. Translation gives CASSFVGVNGYTF. The V call is TRBV5-1, the J call TRBJ1-2, with D hard to call. Germline CDR1 reads SGHRS; CDR2 reads YFSETQ. The CDR3 extends over 13 amino acids. V was shortened by 2 bases and J by 6 bases, with 11 bases between the two germline ends.

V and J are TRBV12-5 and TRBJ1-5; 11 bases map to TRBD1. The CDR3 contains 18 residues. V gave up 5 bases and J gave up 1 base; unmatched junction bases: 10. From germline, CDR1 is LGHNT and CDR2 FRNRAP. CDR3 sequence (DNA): TGTGCTAGTGGTCCAGGGACAGGGGGTTCGATAAGCAATCAGCCCCAGCATTTT. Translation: CASGPGTGGSISNQPQHF.

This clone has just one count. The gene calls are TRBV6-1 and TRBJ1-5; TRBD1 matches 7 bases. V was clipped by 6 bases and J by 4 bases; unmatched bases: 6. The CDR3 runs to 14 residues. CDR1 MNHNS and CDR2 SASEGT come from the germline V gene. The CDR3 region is CASRSTGLNQPQHF. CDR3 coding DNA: TGTGCCAGCAGGTCGACAGGGCTAAATCAGCCCCAGCATTTT.

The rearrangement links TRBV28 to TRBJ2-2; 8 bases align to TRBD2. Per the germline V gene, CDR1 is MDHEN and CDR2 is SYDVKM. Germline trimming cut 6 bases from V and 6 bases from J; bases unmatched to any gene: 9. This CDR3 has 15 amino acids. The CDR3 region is CASRSTSGGAGELFF. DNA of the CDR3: TGTGCCAGCAGGTCCACTAGCGGCGGGGCCGGGGAGCTGTTTTTT. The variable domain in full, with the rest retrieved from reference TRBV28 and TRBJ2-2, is DVKVTQSSRYLVKRTGEKVFLECVQDMDHENMFWYRQDPGLGLRLIYFSYDVKMKEKGDIPEGYSVSREKKERFSLILESASTNQTSMYLCASRSTSGGAGELFFGEGSRLTVL.

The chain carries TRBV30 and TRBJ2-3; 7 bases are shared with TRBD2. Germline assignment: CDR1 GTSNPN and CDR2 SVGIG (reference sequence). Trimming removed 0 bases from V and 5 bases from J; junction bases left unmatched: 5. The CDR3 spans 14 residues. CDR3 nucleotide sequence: TGTGCCTGGAGTGTACTCAGCGGGGAAGATACGCAGTATTTT. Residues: CAWSVLSGEDTQYF.

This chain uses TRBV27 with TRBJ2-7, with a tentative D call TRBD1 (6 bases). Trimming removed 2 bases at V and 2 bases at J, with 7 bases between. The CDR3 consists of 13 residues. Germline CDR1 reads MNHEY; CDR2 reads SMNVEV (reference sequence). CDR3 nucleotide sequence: TGTGCCAGCAGTTTAGACAGGACCTACGAGCAGTACTTC. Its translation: CASSLDRTYEQYF.